The sequence of this T cell receptor beta chain was determined in a study of T-cell reconstitution after alpha-beta-depleted transplantation in children (dated by TCRdb to between 2015 and 2016). For context, the study as a whole: The study quantitatively tracked T-cell immune reconstitution after TCRalphabeta/CD19-depleted allogeneic hematopoietic cell transplantation in children using TCR repertoire profiling.

The library relied on PCR. TCRdb names Illumina HiSeq 2500 as the instrument used. TCR libraries were prepared with molecular barcoding, using unique molecular identifiers to normalize TCRbeta repertoire quantification. TCRdb passed the public sequencing reads through fastp at Q25 and MiXCR, retaining productive beta sequences. Identical CDR3 proteins give one entry, which carries the most common genes and DNA. The sample has about 200,000 distinct CDR3 sequences on record, about a sixth of them singletons. The ten top clones hold around 44% of the sample. The CDR3 holds 17 amino acids from the cysteine to the phenylalanine. Just CDR3 DNA is preserved here, 51 bases in frame from base 1. Trimmed from V: 3 bases; trimmed from J: 5 bases; junction bases lacking a gene match: 15. Here is what the overall study found, with its caveats: Hyperexpanded clone frequencies declined over subsequent months; after one year, T-cell counts and TCRbeta diversity were mostly attributed to newly produced T cells. The apparently early recovery of alphabetaT-cell counts about two months after transplant reportedly depended on only several hundred rapidly expanded clones that came from non-depleted graft cells. In some patients, high TCRbeta diversity at day 60 was attributed to recipient T cells and intrathymic progenitors that had survived conditioning.

As for this clonotype: Its antigen is not yet known. No base quality values were provided; no much bigger clone lies one nucleotide off.

The sample's treatment or condition label, in plain terms: allogeneic hematopoietic cell transplantation with graft depleted of TCRalphabeta T cells and CD19 B cells. The children who served as transplant recipients had been given grafts of TCRalphabeta/CD19-depleted allogeneic hematopoietic cells. This receptor was taken from a male patient between 2 and 10 years old who had a stem cell transplant for acute lymphoblastic leukemia, so the T cells may come from the graft donor. Sequences were derived from PBMCs, mostly from graft donor cells, sampled 360 days after TCRalphabeta/CD19-depleted stem cell transplant. Recombination joined TRBV12-3 or TRBV12-4 with TRBJ1-2; 7 central bases correspond to TRBD1. The nucleotides read TGTGCCAGCAGTTTTCCGACAGGGTCGAGCTCGGGGTATGGCTACACCTTC. It specifies CASSFPTGSSSGYGYTF.